This T cell receptor beta chain was sequenced in a study of T-cell memory formation after mild COVID-19. Trimming took off 6 bases at V and 3 bases at J, with 31 bases between the two ends. This CDR3 comprises 20 residues. Germline V CDR1 and CDR2: SGHTA, FQGNSA. The TCR alpha and TCR beta cDNA libraries, bearing sample barcodes and UMIs, were generated by 5'RACE using constant-segment primers. Each CDR3 protein gets one entry after TCRdb re-called the 5' RACE reads with MiXCR. The sample lists 300,000 to 400,000 distinct CDR3 sequences, over 25% occurring once. The material sequenced was PBMCs or a T cell subset sorted from them (not recorded which). The J gene is TRBJ2-3, the V gene TRBV7-2; tentatively, D is TRBD1 or TRBD2 (9 bases each). This clonotype was obtained from an adult woman who had mild COVID-19 (a few samples of this study predate the infection). Cell type and time point are not known. CDR3 coding DNA: TGTGCCAGCAGGAGTAGGGGGGGACAGGGAGGTAGCGGGAGAACAGATACGCAGTATTTT. This translates into CASRSRGGQGGSGRTDTQYF.